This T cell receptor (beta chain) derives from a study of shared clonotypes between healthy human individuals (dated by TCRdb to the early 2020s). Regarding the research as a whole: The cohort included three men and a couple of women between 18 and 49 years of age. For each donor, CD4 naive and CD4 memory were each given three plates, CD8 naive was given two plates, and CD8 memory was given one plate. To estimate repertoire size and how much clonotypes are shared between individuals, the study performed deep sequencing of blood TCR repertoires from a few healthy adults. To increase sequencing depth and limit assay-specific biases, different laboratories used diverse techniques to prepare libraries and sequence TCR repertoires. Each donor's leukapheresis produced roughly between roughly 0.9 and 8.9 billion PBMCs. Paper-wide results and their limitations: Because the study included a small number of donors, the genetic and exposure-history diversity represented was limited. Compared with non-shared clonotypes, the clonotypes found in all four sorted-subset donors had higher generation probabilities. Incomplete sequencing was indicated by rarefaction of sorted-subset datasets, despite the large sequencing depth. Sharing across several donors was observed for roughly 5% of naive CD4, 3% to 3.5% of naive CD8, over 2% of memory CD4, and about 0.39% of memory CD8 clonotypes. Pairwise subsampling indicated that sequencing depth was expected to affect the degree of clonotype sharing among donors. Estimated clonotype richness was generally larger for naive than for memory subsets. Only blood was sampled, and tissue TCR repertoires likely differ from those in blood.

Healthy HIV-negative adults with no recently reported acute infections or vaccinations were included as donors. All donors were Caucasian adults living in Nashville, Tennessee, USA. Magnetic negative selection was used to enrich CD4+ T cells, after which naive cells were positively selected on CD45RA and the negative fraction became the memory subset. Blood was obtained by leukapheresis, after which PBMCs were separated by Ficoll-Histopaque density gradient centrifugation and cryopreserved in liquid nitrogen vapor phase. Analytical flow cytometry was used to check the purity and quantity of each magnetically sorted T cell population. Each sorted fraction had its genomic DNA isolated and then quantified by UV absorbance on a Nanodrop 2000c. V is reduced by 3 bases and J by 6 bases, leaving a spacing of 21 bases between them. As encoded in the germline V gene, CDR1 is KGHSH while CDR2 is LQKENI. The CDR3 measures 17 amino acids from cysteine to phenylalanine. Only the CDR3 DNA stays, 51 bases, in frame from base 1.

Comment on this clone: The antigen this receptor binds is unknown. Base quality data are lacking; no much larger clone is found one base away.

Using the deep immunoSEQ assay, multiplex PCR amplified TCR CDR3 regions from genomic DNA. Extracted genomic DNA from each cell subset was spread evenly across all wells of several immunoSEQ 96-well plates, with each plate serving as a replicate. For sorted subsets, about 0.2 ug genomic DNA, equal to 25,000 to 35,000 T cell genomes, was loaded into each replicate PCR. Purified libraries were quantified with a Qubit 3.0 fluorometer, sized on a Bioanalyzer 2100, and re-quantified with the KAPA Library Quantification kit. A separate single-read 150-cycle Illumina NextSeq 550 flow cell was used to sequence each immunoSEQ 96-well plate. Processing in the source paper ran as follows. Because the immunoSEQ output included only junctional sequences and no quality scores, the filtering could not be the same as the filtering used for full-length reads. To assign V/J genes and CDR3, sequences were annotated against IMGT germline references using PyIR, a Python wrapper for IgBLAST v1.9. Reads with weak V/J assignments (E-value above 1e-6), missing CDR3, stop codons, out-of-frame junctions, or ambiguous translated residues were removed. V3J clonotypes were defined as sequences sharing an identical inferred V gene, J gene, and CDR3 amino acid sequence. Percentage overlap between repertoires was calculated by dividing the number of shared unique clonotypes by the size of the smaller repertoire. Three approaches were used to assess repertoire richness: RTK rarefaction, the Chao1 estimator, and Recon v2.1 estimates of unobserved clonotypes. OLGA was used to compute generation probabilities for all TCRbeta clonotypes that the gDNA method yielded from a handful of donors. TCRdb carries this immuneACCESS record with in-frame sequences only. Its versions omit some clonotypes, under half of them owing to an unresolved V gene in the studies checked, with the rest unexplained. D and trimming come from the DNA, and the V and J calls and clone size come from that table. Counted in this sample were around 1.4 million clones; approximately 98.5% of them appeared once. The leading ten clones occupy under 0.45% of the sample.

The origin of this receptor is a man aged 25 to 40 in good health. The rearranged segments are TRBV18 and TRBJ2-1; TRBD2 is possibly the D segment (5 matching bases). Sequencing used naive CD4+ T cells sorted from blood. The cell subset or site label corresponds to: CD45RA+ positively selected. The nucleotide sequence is TGTGCCAGCTCACCCTTCGGGTCCATACGGGGTACCAATGAGCAGTTCTTC. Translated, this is CASSPFGSIRGTNEQFF.